This T cell receptor (beta chain) stems from a study of blood T cells in healthy people across ages. Overall study findings and caveats: Relative to aged donors, long-lived donors carried more naive CD4+ cells and displayed higher diversity.

The table lists this clonotype with a few counts. As yet, its antigen is unknown. Together with a sample-barcoded 5' primer, a J-beta primer mix was included in a second PCR lasting about 7 to 12 cycles. TCRdb reprocessed the 5' RACE reads with MiXCR, giving one entry per CDR3 protein. The top ten hold approximately 10% of the sample, which has about 930,000 distinct CDR3 sequences, almost 30% seen once. Germline CDR1 is LNHNV and CDR2 is YYDKDF (reference sequence). V gave up 0 bases and J gave up 5 bases, with 7 bases separating them. The CDR3 is made up of 13 amino acids. The same data also went into a second study, on T cells of mothers and their children.

The sequencing sample was made of blood. The chain employs TRBV15 and TRBJ1-2, with TRBD1 as a possible D gene (5 bases). This TCR was sampled from a middle-aged woman in good health. DNA for the CDR3: TGTGCCACCAGCAGAGATCAGGGATATGGCTACACCTTC. It codes for CATSRDQGYGYTF. Filled out from reference TRBV15 and TRBJ1-2, the complete variable domain reads DAMVIQNPRYQVTQFGKPVTLSCSQTLNHNVMYWYQQKSSQAPKLLFHYYDKDFNNEADTPDNFQSRRPNTSFCFLDIRSPGLGDTAMYLCATSRDQGYGYTFGSGTRLTVV.